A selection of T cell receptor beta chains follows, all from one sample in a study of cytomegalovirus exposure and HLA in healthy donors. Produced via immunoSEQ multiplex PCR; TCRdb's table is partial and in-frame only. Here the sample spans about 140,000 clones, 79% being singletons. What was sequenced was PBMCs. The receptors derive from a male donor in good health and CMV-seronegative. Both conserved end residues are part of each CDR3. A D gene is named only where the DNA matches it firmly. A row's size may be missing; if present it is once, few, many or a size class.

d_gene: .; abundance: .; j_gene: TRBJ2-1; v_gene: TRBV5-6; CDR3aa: CASSLSRGGSYNEQFF; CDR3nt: TGTGCCAGCAGCTTGAGCCGCGGTGGGTCCTACAATGAGCAGTTCTTC
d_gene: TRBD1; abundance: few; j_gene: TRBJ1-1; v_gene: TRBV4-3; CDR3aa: CASSQGTGRSTEAFF; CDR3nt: TGCGCCAGCAGCCAGGGGACAGGGCGTAGTACTGAAGCTTTCTTT
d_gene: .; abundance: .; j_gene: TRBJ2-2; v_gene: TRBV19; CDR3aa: CASTSGDTGELFF; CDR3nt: TGTGCCAGTACGTCAGGGGACACCGGGGAGCTGTTTTTT
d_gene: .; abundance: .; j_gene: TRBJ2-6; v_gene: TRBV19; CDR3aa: CASSIISGAGANVLTF; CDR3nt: TGTGCCAGTAGTATAATTTCGGGAGCTGGGGCCAACGTCCTGACTTTC
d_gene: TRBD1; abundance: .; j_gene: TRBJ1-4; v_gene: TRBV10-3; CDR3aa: CAISPQDRAGGEKLFF; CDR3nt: TGTGCCATCAGTCCTCAAGACAGGGCTGGAGGGGAAAAACTGTTTTTT
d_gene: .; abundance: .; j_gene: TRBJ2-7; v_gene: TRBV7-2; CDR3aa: CASSLPPRAYEQYF; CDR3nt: TGTGCCAGCAGCTTACCCCCGCGGGCCTACGAGCAGTACTTC
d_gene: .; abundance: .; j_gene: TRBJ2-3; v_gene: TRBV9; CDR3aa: CASSAGTGDTDTQYF; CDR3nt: TGTGCCAGCAGCGCCGGGACTGGAGACACAGATACGCAGTATTTT
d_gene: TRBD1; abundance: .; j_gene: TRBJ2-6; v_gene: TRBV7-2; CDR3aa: CASSPGGGQPYSGANVLTF; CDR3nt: TGTGCCAGCAGCCCCGGTGGGGGACAGCCTTACTCTGGGGCCAACGTCCTGACTTTC
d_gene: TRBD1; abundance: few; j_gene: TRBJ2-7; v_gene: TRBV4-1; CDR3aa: CASSHGQGFNYEQYF; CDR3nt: TGCGCCAGCAGCCACGGACAGGGCTTTAACTACGAGCAGTACTTC
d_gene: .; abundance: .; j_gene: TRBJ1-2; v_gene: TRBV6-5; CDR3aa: CASSYWGASANYGYTF; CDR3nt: TGTGCCAGCAGTTACTGGGGAGCCTCGGCTAACTATGGCTACACCTTC
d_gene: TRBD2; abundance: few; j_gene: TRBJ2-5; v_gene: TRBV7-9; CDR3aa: CASSHPETSRETQYF; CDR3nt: TGTGCCAGCAGCCACCCTGAGACTAGCCGAGAGACCCAGTACTTC
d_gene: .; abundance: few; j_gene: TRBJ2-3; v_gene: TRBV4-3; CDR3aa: CASSQEGGLVGDTQYF; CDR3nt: TGCGCCAGCAGCCAAGAGGGGGGACTTGTAGGTGATACGCAGTATTTT
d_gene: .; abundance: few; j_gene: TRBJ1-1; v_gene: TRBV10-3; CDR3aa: CAISESQESSTEAFF; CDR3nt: TGTGCCATCAGTGAGTCACAGGAATCTTCCACTGAAGCTTTCTTT
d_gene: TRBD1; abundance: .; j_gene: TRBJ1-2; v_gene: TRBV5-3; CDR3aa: CARSPTGAPPNYGYTF; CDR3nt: TGTGCCAGAAGCCCGACAGGGGCCCCCCCTAACTATGGCTACACCTTC
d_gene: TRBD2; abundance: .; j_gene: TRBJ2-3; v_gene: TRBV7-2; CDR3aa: CASSFQRGEADTQYF; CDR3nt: TGTGCCAGCAGCTTTCAGCGGGGGGAGGCAGATACGCAGTATTTT
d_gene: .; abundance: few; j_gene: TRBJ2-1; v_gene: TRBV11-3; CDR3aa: CASRDNSYNEQFF; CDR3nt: TGTGCCAGCAGGGACAACTCCTACAATGAGCAGTTCTTC
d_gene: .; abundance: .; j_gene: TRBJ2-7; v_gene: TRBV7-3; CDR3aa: CASSLSGFSNEQYF; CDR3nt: TGTGCCAGCAGCTTAAGTGGCTTTTCGAACGAGCAGTACTTC
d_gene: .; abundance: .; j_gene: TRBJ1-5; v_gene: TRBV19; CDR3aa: CASSMQLQPQHF; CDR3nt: TGTGCCAGTAGTATGCAACTTCAGCCCCAGCATTTT
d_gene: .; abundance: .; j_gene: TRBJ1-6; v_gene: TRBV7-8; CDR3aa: CASSPSGTSGYSPLHF; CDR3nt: TGTGCCAGCAGCCCCAGCGGGACTTCGGGGTATTCACCCCTCCACTTT
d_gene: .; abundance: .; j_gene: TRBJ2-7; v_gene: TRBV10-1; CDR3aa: CASSEFRGPYEQYF; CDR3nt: TGCGCCAGCAGTGAGTTTAGGGGCCCTTACGAGCAGTACTTC
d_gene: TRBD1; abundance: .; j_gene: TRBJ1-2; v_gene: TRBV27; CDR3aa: CASSLRQGYGYTF; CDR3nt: TGTGCCAGCAGTCTCCGACAGGGCTATGGCTACACCTTC
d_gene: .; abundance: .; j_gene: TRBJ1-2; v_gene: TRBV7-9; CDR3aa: CASSVDAGRRGYTF; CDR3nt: TGTGCCAGCAGCGTCGATGCAGGGCGTCGCGGCTACACCTTC
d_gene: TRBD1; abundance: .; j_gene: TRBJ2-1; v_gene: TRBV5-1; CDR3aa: CASSLETGAFYNEQFF; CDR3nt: TGCGCCAGCAGCTTGGAAACAGGGGCGTTCTACAATGAGCAGTTCTTC
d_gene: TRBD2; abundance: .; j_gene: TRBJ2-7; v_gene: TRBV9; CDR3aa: CASSVASGGNSYEQYF; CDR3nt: TGTGCCAGCAGCGTAGCAAGCGGGGGGAACTCCTACGAGCAGTACTTC
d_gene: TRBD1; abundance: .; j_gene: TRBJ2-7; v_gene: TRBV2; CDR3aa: CASSTWGQGSYEQYF; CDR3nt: TGTGCCAGCAGCACCTGGGGACAGGGGTCCTACGAGCAGTACTTC
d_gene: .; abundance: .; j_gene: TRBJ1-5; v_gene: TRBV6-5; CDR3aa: CASSYSRAGQPQHF; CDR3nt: TGTGCCAGCAGTTACAGCAGGGCGGGACAGCCCCAGCATTTT
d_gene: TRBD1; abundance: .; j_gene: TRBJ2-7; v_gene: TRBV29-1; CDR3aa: CSVAGDSSYEQYF; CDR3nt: TGCAGCGTTGCAGGGGACAGCTCCTACGAGCAGTACTTC
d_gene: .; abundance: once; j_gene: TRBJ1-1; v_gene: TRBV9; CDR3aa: CASSVGPGINTEAFF; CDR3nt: TGTGCCAGCAGCGTAGGCCCGGGAATAAACACTGAAGCTTTCTTT
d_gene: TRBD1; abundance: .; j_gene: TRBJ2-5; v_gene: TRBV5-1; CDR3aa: CASSYGTVDRTQYF; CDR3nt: TGCGCCAGCAGCTATGGGACAGTCGATAGGACCCAGTACTTC
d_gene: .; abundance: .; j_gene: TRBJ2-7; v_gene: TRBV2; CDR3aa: CASSARQSYEQYF; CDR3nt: TGTGCCAGCAGTGCCAGGCAGTCCTACGAGCAGTACTTC
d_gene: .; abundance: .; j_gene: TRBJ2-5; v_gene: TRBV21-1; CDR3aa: CASSKALAGGPRETQYF; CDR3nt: TGTGCCAGCAGCAAAGCCCTAGCGGGGGGGCCGAGGGAGACCCAGTACTTC
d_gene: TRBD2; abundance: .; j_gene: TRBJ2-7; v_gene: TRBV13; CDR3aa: CASSLGRVGGDEQYF; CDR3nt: TGTGCCAGCAGCTTAGGCCGGGTGGGAGGGGACGAGCAGTACTTC
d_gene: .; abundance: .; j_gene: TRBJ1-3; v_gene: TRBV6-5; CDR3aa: CASSYSRGSGNTIYF; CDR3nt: TGTGCCAGCAGTTACTCACGGGGCTCTGGAAACACCATATATTTT
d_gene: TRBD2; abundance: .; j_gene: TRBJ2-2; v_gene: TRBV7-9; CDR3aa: CASSYPIAGGPTGELFF; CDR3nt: TGTGCCAGCAGCTACCCTATAGCGGGGGGGCCGACCGGGGAGCTGTTTTTT
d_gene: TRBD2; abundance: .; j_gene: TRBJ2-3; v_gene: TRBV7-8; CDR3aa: CASSLVAGGPPDTQYF; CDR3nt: TGTGCCAGCAGCTTAGTAGCGGGGGGGCCCCCAGATACGCAGTATTTT
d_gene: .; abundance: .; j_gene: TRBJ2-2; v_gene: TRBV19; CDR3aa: CASSMVQFQGTGELFF; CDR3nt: TGTGCCAGTAGTATGGTACAATTCCAGGGAACCGGGGAGCTGTTTTTT